This T cell receptor (beta chain) was identified during a study of tumor and adjacent non-tumor tissue in lung cancer. Findings and limits, study-wide: TCR diversity was significantly greater in tumor than normal lung tissue.

Details on this clonotype: Its specificity is unknown. One junction end disagrees with the germline gene, perhaps due to a read error.

The CDR3 length is 15 residues. Germline CDR1 reads MGHRA; CDR2 reads YSYEKL. A modified ARM-PCR protocol with three rounds of nested PCR amplified TCRbeta. TCRdb itself ran the multiplex PCR reads through MiXCR, one entry per CDR3 protein. The sample carries about 110,000 distinct CDR3 sequences, 60% to 65% recorded once. The template was RNA from unsorted bulk tissue. More than 3 cm separated this lung sample from the edge of the tumor. This sequence was found in a man aged 60 to 75 with non-small cell lung cancer. The sequenced sample was distant non-tumor lung tissue. The chain uses TRBV4-1 and TRBJ2-1, with 8 positions matching TRBD2. This CDR3 is CANSRGGTTYDEQFF. The CDR3 nucleotides are TGCGCCAACAGCCGGGGGGGGACTACCTACGATGAGCAGTTCTTC.